Below, 19 T cell receptor beta chains from the same sample are listed, as sequenced in a study of graft-versus-host responses after intestinal transplantation. Profiled with immunoSEQ multiplex PCR; TCRdb holds only in-frame clones, not every one. The sample includes fewer than 30,000 clones, around 96% of them seen just once. This specimen consisted of PBMCs, obtained nearly 31 days after intestinal transplant. Every receptor here comes from a human patient who received an intestinal transplant, so some T cells may come from the graft donor.

The chain has TRBV9 and TRBJ2-1, with D possibly being TRBD2 (6 bases). CDR1 and CDR2 (germline): SGDLS, YYNGEE. The V gene lost 2 bases and the J gene lost 7 bases, with 13 bases spanning the gap. This CDR3 is built from 14 residues. DNA of the CDR3: TGTGCCAGCAGCGTGGGGGGACGGGGTAATGAGCAGTTCTTC. Translated: CASSVGGRGNEQFF.

The V call is TRBV27, the J call TRBJ2-1; D gene ambiguous. Trimming removed 2 bases at V and 2 bases at J, with 10 bases between. The length of the CDR3 is 15 residues. Germline V gene sequence: CDR1 MNHEY, CDR2 SMNVEV (reference sequence). The CDR3 bases are TGTGCCAGCAGTTTAAGTGGCGGACCCTACAATGAGCAGTTCTTC. Translating it yields CASSLSGGPYNEQFF.

This clone was recorded only once. The chain is built from TRBV7-9 and TRBJ2-2, with D possibly matching TRBD2 (5 bases). This CDR3 contains 14 residues. Deletions cut 6 bases from V and 3 bases from J, with 11 bases between. The germline V gene has CDR1 SEHNR and CDR2 FQNEAQ (reference sequence). The CDR3 reads CASRHTGDTGELFF. CDR3 nucleotide sequence: TGTGCCAGCAGGCATACCGGGGACACCGGGGAGCTGTTTTTT.

The chain combines TRBV6-1 with TRBJ1-1, with D uncertain. Germline V CDR1 and CDR2: MNHNS, SASEGT. The CDR3 runs to 12 residues. V gave up 7 bases and J gave up 1 base, with 7 bases separating them. Written as DNA, the CDR3 is TGTGCCAGCATGGGGTGGAACACTGAAGCTTTCTTT. Its protein product is CASMGWNTEAFF.

In the case of this clone: The sample holds other DNA sequences that translate to the same CDR3. The gene calls are TRBV7-6 and TRBJ2-7; D is uncertain. Per germline, CDR1 SGHVS and CDR2 FNYEAQ. The V and J ends lost 1 base and 2 bases respectively, with 9 bases between them. CDR3 length: 14 residues. The CDR3 here is CASSLGPGAYEQYF. As DNA, the CDR3 is TGTGCCAGCAGCTTAGGCCCTGGTGCCTACGAGCAGTACTTC.

The sample holds one count of this clone. V and J are TRBV2 and TRBJ1-1; 10 bases are a match to TRBD1. J lost 4 bases, V lost 4 bases, and 3 bases had no gene match. CDR1 and CDR2 from the germline V gene are SNHLY and FYNNEI. The CDR3 contains 14 residues. The CDR3: CASSVGQGSTEAFF. DNA for the CDR3: TGTGCCAGCAGTGTGGGACAGGGGTCCACTGAAGCTTTCTTT.

J is TRBJ2-5 and V is TRBV7-3, with D maybe TRBD2 (5 bases). The V gene's germline CDR1 is SGHTA and CDR2 FQGTGA. Deletions cut 8 bases from V and 11 bases from J, with 12 bases between. This CDR3 comprises 10 residues. This CDR3 is CASLRWEQYF. CDR3 nucleotides: TGTGCCAGCTTGCGTTGGGAGCAGTACTTC.

The chain links TRBV7-2 to TRBJ2-1, with D maybe TRBD1 (7 bases). V dropped 5 bases and J dropped 4 bases, with 21 bases sitting between them. The germline CDR1 and CDR2 sequences are SGHTA and FQGNSA. The CDR3 runs 17 residues. The CDR3 DNA follows: TGTGCCAGCAGCCTGCTTCAGGGGGTCGGGGGTTACAATGAGCAGTTCTTC. This gives the protein CASSLLQGVGGYNEQFF.

As regards this clone: The junction departs from the called germline gene at one end, perhaps through a read error. This sequence joins TRBV28 and TRBJ1-1; D is ambiguous. Germline CDR1 is MDHEN and CDR2 is SYDVKM. The CDR3 is 13 residues long. The CDR3 coding sequence is TGTGCCAGCAGTTTATGGGGAGGACTCAGCATTGTCTTT. This encodes CASSLWGGLSIVF.

The chain couples TRBV9 to TRBJ2-3, with 7 positions matching TRBD2. CDR3 size: 13 residues. V shed 3 bases and J 8 bases; nucleotides not matched to a gene: 6. CDR1 SGDLS and CDR2 YYNGEE come from the germline V gene. This CDR3 reads CASSERLAGTQYF. The CDR3 bases are TGTGCCAGCAGCGAGAGACTAGCCGGTACGCAGTATTTT. The full variable domain, with the rest looked up from reference TRBV9 and TRBJ2-3, is DSGVTQTPKHLITATGQRVTLRCSPRSGDLSVYWYQQSLDQGLQFLIQYYNGEERAKGNILERFSAQQFPDLHSELNLSSLELGDSALYFCASSERLAGTQYFGPGTRLTVL.

This chain joins TRBV7-2 and TRBJ1-6, with a tentative D call TRBD1 (5 bases). The CDR3 sequence is 14 residues long. Germline loops: CDR1 SGHTA, CDR2 FQGNSA. Trimming removed 5 bases from V and 13 bases from J, with 18 bases in between. DNA of the CDR3: TGTGCCAGCAGCCGGGACCGCCCAATCTCGCCCCTCCACTTT. Translating it yields CASSRDRPISPLHF.

The chain uses TRBV18 and TRBJ1-6, with D unclear. The germline gives CDR1 KGHSH, CDR2 LQKENI. The CDR3 is 13 residues long. The ends were cut back, 2 bases at V and 10 bases at J, with 9 bases in the middle. CDR3 nucleotide sequence: TGTGCCAGCTCACCAATCGGAGGCTCACCCCTCCACTTT. Translated, it gives CASSPIGGSPLHF.

The chain has TRBV15 and TRBJ2-1, with 7 bases fitting TRBD1. Germline assignment: CDR1 LNHNV and CDR2 YYDKDF (reference sequence). Unmatched junction bases numbered 7, after V lost 4 bases and J lost 16 bases. The CDR3 runs 11 residues. The CDR3 loop is CATSTGTAKFF. The CDR3 region has the DNA TGTGCCACCAGCACAGGGACAGCGAAATTCTTC.

The chain carries TRBV9 and TRBJ2-2; 10 positions agree with TRBD2. CDR3 length equals 17 residues. V shed 4 bases, J shed 6 bases, and the junction held 12 bases outside the gene matches. Germline lookup yields CDR1 SGDLS and CDR2 YYNGEE. The CDR3 protein is CASSPTRSGTSAGELFF. The CDR3 DNA follows: TGTGCCAGCAGCCCAACCAGATCCGGGACTAGCGCCGGGGAGCTGTTTTTT.

The rearrangement links TRBV5-6 to TRBJ1-3, with TRBD1 identical over 7 bases. V was clipped by 4 bases and J by 4 bases; unmatched bases: 5. Per germline, CDR1 SGHDT and CDR2 YYEEEE. The CDR3 length is 14 residues. CDR3 bases: TGTGCCAGCAGCCGGACAGGCCGGGGAAACACCATATATTTT. Translating gives CASSRTGRGNTIYF.

This CDR3 reads CASSHYVTSTDTQYF. CDR3 sequence (DNA): TGTGCCAGCAGCCACTACGTTACCAGCACAGATACGCAGTATTTT. V gene TRBV7-2 combines with J gene TRBJ2-3; D not resolved. The length of the CDR3 is 15 residues. Trimming shortened V by 5 bases and J by 0 bases, and 12 bases separated the two germline ends. Germline V gene data show CDR1 as SGHTA and CDR2 as FQGNSA. The complete variable domain, with remaining parts taken from reference TRBV7-2 and TRBJ2-3, reads GAGVSQSPSNKVTEKGKDVELRCDPISGHTALYWYRQSLGQGLEFLIYFQGNSAPDKSGLPSDRFSAERTGGSVSTLTIQRTQQEDSAVYLCASSHYVTSTDTQYFGPGTRLTVL.

The table lists this clone with a count of one. This chain links TRBV4-1 with TRBJ1-1, with TRBD1 matching over 9 bases. V lost 9 bases, J lost 8 bases, and 10 bases stayed unmatched. The germline CDR1 and CDR2 sequences are MGHRA and YSYEKL. The CDR3 runs 13 residues. Written as DNA, the CDR3 is TGCGCCAGTTGGGACAGGGACGGGAGGGAAGCTTTCTTT. This codes for CASWDRDGREAFF.

The chain combines TRBV7-9 with TRBJ2-7, with D perhaps matching TRBD1 or TRBD2 (5 bases each). Germline CDR1 SEHNR, CDR2 FQNEAQ (reference sequence). CDR3 length equals 14 residues. Trimming removed 0 bases at V and 0 bases at J, with 6 bases between. CDR3 sequence (DNA): TGTGCCAGCAGCTTAGCAGGGACCTCCTACGAGCAGTACTTC. Its protein product is CASSLAGTSYEQYF.

V usage is TRBV27 and J usage is TRBJ1-2; tentative D call: TRBD1 (6 bases). The CDR3 covers 12 residues. Trimming took off 6 bases at V and 6 bases at J, with 11 bases between the two ends. Germline-derived CDR1 and CDR2 are MNHEY and SMNVEV (reference sequence). Here the CDR3 DNA reads TGTGCCAGCAGAGACCCAGGGGATGGCTACACCTTC. This sequence encodes CASRDPGDGYTF.